These T cell receptor beta chains were read from a single sample in a study of blood T cell repertoires in COVID-19. Sequencing was performed with immunoSEQ multiplex PCR; in TCRdb, only in-frame clones are kept and a portion is missing. The repertoire holds nearly 200,000 clones, roughly 80% seen once, with 20% in the top ten. The sample comprised peripheral blood. Every receptor here comes from a human donor in a cohort sampled during active COVID-19. CDR3s include the opening cysteine and the closing phenylalanine or tryptophan. The order of the fields is V gene, CDR3 protein.

>TRBV6-5
CASRRQRTGGYTF
>TRBV10-3
CAISGTGGALSGNTIYF
>TRBV15
CASRVGQHSYNEQFF
>TRBV28
CASSPGGTQETQYF
>TRBV5-6
CASSLRGFGDNEQFF
>TRBV5-1
CASSSSGQYEKLFF
>TRBV5-1
CASSFVGGPTDTQYF
>TRBV15
CATSRDQVSGVLSYYGYTF
>TRBV5-5
CASSNIQGTSGNTIYF
>TRBV6-6
CASSETGLDGYTF
>TRBV11-2
CASSLGTVYGYTF
>TRBV2
CASSGGLAGRNTGELFF
>TRBV28
CASSLGGLNTGELFF
>TRBV28
CASSLGAGGPWREQFF
>TRBV5-6
CASTVGGPGNTIYF
>TRBV19
CATVLNAGQGRNEQFF
>TRBV14
CASSRLAGSGGNTIYF
>TRBV7-9
CASSLEGQGNTEAFF
>TRBV6-5
CASRDTSTGELFF
>TRBV5-6
CASSPSGRAYNEQFF
>TRBV7-8
CASTRLAGVVGGEQFF
>TRBV28
CASSLTGYYGYTF
>TRBV6-5
CAARDRDVWDEQFF
>TRBV6-6
CASSYAGGNTEAFF
>TRBV2
CASNRDPSSYNEQFF
>TRBV7-9
CASSLGQGQLSTDTQYF
>TRBV12-1
CASSYRGGQPQHF
>TRBV24-1
CATSDRLRGLEYF
>TRBV14
CASSQDPFPYTGELFF
>TRBV2
CASKPDSLNEQFF
>TRBV18
CASSPWEKTNTGELFF
>TRBV5-6
CASSPTYRAGGYTF
>TRBV21-1
CASSPIPAPPTGNNNSPLHF
>TRBV5-5
CASSLNRDRGTKNTEAFF
>TRBV6-6
CASRLLAGTDTQYF
>TRBV15
CATSRPFRTASAFF
>TRBV27
CASWFRTPPTEAFF
>TRBV9
CASSPGVEGYTF
>TRBV27
CATRGLARNEQFF
>TRBV9
CASSAWSANEQFF
>TRBV10-3
CAISESDNEGYTF
>TRBV10-3
CAISSGFGSEAFF
>TRBV28
CASMSPWAGTYEQYF
>TRBV18
CASSSTGTSGGSVPEQFF
>TRBV5-1
CASSWTGGDYGYTF
>TRBV4-2
CASSHSRGGDTQYF
>TRBV29-1
CSVGLAEDTQYF
>TRBV27
CASSLFSGTASEQFF
>TRBV7-9
CASSLPRGRLDTQYF
>TRBV18
CASSPQGSSSYNEQFF
>TRBV5-1
CASSLSQIKETQYF
>TRBV7-6
CASSLQGARGTQYF
>TRBV5-4
CASSLDGLEQYF
>TRBV5-1
CASSFKTGGEAFF
>TRBV11-2
CASSLEGRGYTEAFF